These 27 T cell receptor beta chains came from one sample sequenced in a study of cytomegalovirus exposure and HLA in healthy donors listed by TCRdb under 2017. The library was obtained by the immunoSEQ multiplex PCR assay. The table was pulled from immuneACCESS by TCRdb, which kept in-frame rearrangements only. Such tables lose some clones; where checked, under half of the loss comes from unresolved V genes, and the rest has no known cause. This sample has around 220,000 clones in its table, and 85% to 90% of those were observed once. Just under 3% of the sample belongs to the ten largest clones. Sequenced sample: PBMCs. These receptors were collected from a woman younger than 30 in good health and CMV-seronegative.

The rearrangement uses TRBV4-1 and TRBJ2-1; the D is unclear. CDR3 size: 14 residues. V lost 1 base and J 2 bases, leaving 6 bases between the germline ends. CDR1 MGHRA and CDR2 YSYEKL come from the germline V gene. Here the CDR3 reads CASSQGPAYNEQFF. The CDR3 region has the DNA TGCGCCAGCAGCCAAGGTCCAGCCTACAATGAGCAGTTCTTC.

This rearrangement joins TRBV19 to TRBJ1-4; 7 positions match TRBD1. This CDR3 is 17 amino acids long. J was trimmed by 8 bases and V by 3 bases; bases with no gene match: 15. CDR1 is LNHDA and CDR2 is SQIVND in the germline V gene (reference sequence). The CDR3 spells CASSIRQRQGFREKLFF. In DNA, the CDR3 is TGTGCCAGTAGTATCCGACAACGACAGGGCTTTAGGGAAAAACTGTTTTTT. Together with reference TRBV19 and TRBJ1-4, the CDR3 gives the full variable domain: DGGITQSPKYLFRKEGQNVTLSCEQNLNHDAMYWYRQDPGQGLRLIYYSQIVNDFQKGDIAEGYSVSREKKESFPLTVTSAQKNPTAFYLCASSIRQRQGFREKLFFGSGTQLSVL.

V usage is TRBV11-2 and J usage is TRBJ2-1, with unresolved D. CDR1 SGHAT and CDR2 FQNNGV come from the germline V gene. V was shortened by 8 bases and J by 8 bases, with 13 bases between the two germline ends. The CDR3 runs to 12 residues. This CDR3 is CASAAGFYEQFF. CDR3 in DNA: TGTGCCAGCGCTGCCGGGTTCTATGAGCAGTTCTTC.

The CDR3 protein is CASSLGGADYGYTF. CDR3 nucleotide sequence: TGTGCCAGCAGTTTAGGGGGCGCAGACTATGGCTACACCTTC. The chain recombines TRBV28 with TRBJ1-2, with D possibly being TRBD1 (6 bases). CDR1 MDHEN and CDR2 SYDVKM come from the germline V gene. This CDR3 is built from 14 residues. V was clipped by 2 bases and J by 3 bases, with 10 bases between them.

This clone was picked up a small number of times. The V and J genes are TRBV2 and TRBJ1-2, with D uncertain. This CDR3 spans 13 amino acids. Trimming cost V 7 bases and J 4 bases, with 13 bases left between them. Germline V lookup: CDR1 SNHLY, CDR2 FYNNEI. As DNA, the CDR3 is TGTGCCAGCAAGGGAAATCGGGGCTATGGCTACACCTTC. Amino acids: CASKGNRGYGYTF.

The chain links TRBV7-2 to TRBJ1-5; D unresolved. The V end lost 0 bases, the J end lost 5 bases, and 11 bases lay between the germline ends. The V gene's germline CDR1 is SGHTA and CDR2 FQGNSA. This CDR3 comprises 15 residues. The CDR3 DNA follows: TGTGCCAGCAGCTTAGCTGGGAACGGGGATCAGCCCCAGCATTTT. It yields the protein CASSLAGNGDQPQHF.

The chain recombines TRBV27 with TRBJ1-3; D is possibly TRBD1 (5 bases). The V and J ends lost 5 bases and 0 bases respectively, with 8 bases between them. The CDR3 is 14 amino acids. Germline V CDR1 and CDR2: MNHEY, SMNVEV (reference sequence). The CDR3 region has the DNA TGTGCCAGCAGTAATCAGGGCTCTGGAAACACCATATATTTT. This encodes CASSNQGSGNTIYF.

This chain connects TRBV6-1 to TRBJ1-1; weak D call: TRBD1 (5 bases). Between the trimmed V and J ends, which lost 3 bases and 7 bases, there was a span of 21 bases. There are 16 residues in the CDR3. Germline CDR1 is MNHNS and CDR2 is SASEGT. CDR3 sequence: CASSEAGQGGFVEAFF. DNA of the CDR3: TGTGCCAGCAGTGAGGCTGGGCAGGGAGGGTTTGTTGAAGCTTTCTTT.

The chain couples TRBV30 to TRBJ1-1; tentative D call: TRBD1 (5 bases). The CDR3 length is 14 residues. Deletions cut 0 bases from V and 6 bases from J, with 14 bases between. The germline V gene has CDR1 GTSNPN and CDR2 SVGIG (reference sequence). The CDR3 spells CAWSVRWAGPEAFF. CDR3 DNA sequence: TGTGCCTGGAGTGTACGATGGGCGGGGCCTGAAGCTTTCTTT.

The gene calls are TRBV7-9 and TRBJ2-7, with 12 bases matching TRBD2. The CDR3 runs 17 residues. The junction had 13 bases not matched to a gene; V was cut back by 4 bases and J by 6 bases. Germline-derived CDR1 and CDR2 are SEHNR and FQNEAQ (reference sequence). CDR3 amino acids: CASSYSTSGSEIGEQYF. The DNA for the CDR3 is TGTGCCAGCAGCTACTCGACTAGCGGGAGCGAGATTGGCGAGCAGTACTTC.

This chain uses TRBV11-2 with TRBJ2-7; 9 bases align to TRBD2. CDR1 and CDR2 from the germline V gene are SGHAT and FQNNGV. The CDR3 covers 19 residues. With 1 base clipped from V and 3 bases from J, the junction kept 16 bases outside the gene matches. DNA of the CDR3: TGTGCCAGCAGCTTAGTTAAGGGACTAGCTCGCGAATGGGGCTACGAGCAGTACTTC. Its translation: CASSLVKGLAREWGYEQYF.

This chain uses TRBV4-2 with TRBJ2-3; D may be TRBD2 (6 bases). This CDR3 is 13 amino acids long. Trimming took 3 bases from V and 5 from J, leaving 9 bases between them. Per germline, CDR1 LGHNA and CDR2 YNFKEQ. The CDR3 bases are TGTGCCAGCAGCCAGAGGACTAAAGATACGCAGTATTTT. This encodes CASSQRTKDTQYF.

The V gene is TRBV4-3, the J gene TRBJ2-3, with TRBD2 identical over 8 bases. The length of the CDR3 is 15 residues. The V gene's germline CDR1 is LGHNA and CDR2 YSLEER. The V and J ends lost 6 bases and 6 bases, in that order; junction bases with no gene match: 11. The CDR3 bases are TGCGCCAGCAGTTCCAGCGGGAGCTTATCGGATACGCAGTATTTT. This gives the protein CASSSSGSLSDTQYF.

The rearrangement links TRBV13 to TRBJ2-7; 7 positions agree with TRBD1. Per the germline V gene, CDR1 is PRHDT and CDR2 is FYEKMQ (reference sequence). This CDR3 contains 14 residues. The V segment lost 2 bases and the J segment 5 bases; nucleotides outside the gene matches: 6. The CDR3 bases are TGTGCCAGCAGCTTAAAAAGGGGGCAGGACGAGCAGTACTTC. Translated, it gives CASSLKRGQDEQYF.

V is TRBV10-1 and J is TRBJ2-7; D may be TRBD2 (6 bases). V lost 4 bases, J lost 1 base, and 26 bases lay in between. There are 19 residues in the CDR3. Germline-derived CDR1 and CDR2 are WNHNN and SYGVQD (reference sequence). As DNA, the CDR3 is TGCGCCAGCAGTGGTACTGGGGGGACCCCTGGACGTTGTTCCTACGAGCAGTACTTC. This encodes CASSGTGGTPGRCSYEQYF.

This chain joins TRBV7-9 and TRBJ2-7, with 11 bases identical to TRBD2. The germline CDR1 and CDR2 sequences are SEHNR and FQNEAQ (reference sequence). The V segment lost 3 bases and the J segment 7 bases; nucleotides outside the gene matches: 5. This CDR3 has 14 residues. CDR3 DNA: TGTGCCAGCAGCTTCGGAACTAGCGGGAGAGAGCAGTACTTC. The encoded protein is CASSFGTSGREQYF.

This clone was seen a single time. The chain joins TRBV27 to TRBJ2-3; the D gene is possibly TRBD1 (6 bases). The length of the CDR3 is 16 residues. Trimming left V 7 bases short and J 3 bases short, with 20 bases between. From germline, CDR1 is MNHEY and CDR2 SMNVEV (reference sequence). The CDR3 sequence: CASNKQTGDLTDTQYF. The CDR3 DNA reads TGTGCCAGCAACAAACAGACAGGAGACTTGACAGATACGCAGTATTTT.

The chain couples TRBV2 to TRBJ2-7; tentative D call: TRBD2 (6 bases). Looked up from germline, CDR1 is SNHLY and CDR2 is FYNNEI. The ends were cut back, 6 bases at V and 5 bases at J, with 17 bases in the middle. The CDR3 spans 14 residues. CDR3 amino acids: CASRGDGEVHEQYF. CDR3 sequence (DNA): TGTGCCAGCAGGGGCGACGGGGAGGTCCACGAGCAGTACTTC.

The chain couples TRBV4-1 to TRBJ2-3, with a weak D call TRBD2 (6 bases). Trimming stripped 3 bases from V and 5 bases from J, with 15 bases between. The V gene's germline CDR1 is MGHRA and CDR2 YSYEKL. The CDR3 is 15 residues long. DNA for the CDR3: TGCGCCAGCAGCCACCTGACTAGTTCCGTAGATACGCAGTATTTT. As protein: CASSHLTSSVDTQYF.

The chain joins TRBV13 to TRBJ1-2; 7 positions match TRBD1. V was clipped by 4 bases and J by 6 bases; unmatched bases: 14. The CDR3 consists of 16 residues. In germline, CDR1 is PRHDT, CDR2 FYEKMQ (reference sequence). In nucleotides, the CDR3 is TGTGCCAGCAGCTCCACCGACGGACAGGTCACGGATGGCTACACCTTC. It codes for CASSSTDGQVTDGYTF.

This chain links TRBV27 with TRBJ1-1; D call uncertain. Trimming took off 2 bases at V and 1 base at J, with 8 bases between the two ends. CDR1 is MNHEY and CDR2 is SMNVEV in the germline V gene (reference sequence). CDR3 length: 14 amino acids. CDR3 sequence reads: CASSLQVQNTEAFF. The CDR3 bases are TGTGCCAGCAGTTTACAGGTCCAGAACACTGAAGCTTTCTTT.

The CDR3, as DNA: TGTGCCAGCAGTTACTCCGGGTATCCAAACTATGGCTACACCTTC. Its translation: CASSYSGYPNYGYTF. The chain carries TRBV27 and TRBJ1-2; D uncertain. Germline assignment: CDR1 MNHEY and CDR2 SMNVEV (reference sequence). V lost 4 bases to trimming and J lost 2 bases, with 14 bases between them. This CDR3 contains 15 residues.

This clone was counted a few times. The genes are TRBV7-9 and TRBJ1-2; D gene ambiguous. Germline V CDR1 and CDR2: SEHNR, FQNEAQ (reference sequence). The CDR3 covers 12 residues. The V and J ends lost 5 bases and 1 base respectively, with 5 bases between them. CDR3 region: CASSVYNYGYTF. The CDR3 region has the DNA TGTGCCAGCAGCGTTTATAACTATGGCTACACCTTC. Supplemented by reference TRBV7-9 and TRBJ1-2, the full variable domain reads DTGVSQNPRHKITKRGQNVTFRCDPISEHNRLYWYRQTLGQGPEFLTYFQNEAQLEKSRLLSDRFSAERPKGSFSTLEIQRTEQGDSAMYLCASSVYNYGYTFGSGTRLTVV.

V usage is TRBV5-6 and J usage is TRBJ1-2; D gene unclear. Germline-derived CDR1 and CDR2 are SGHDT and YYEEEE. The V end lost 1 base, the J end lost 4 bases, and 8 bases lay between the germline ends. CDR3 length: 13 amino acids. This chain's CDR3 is CASSLNSLYGYTF. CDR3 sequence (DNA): TGTGCCAGCAGCTTGAACAGCCTCTATGGCTACACCTTC. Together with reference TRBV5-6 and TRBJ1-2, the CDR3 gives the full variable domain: DAGVTQSPTHLIKTRGQQVTLRCSPKSGHDTVSWYQQALGQGPQFIFQYYEEEERQRGNFPDRFSGHQFPNYSSELNVNALLLGDSALYLCASSLNSLYGYTFGSGTRLTVV.

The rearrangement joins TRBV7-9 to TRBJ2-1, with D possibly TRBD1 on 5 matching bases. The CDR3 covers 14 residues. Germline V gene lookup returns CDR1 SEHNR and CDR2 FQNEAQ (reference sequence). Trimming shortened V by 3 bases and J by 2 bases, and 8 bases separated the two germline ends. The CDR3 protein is CASSFPGTYNEQFF. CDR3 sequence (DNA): TGTGCCAGCAGCTTTCCAGGGACCTACAATGAGCAGTTCTTC.

The CDR3 spells CASSQLLAGGAGELFF. CDR3 nucleotide sequence: TGTGCCAGCAGCCAGCTACTAGCGGGGGGGGCCGGGGAGCTGTTTTTT. The chain carries TRBV4-2 and TRBJ2-2, with TRBD2 matching over 13 bases. J lost 6 bases, V lost 3 bases, and 4 bases had no gene match. Germline CDR1 and CDR2: LGHNA and YNFKEQ. This CDR3 contains 16 residues.

The CDR3 loop is CASSQPTGGRNYGYTF. CDR3 coding DNA: TGCGCCAGCAGCCAGCCGACAGGGGGTAGGAACTATGGCTACACCTTC. This chain connects TRBV4-1 to TRBJ1-2, with 9 nucleotides matching TRBD1. The CDR3 extends over 16 amino acids. Trimming at V came to 3 bases and at J to 2 bases, leaving 7 bases not matched to a gene. Germline V CDR1 and CDR2: MGHRA, YSYEKL.